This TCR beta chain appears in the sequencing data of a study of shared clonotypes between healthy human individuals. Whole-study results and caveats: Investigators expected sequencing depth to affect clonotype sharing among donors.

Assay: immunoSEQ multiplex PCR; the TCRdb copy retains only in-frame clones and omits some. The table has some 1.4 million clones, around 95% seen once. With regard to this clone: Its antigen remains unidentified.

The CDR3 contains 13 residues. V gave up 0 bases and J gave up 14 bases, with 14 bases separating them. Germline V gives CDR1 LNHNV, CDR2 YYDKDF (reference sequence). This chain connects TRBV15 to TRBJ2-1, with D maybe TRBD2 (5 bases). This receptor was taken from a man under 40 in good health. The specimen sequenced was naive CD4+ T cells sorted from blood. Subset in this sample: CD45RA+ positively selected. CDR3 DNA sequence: TGTGCCACCAGCAGAGATCGGTGGACTCAGGAGTTCTTC. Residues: CATSRDRWTQEFF.